This TCR beta chain was obtained from a study of blood T cells in healthy people across ages. The V gene's germline CDR1 is DFQATT and CDR2 SNEGSKA (reference sequence). This CDR3 has 14 amino acids. Comments on this clonotype: Antigen: not known.

Primers used in a second PCR of about 6 to 11 cycles were a sample-barcoded 5' primer and a J-beta primer mix. MiXCR, run by TCRdb on the 5' RACE reads, gives a single entry per CDR3 protein. In the table there are fewer than 700,000 distinct CDR3 sequences, around 48% of which are singletons. Whole-study findings and limits: Naive T cell percentage strongly correlated with TCR beta diversity. Age brought a roughly linear fall in TCR beta diversity measured per million T cells. The study lacked donor CMV status, which possibly confounded expanded clonotype changes.

The receptor comes from an elderly man in good health. Sequencing was carried out using blood. The genes are TRBV20-1 and TRBJ2-5; TRBD1 aligns across 8 bases. The end of the DNA is better explained by TRBJ2-7, so the J call may be wrong. CDR3 bases: TGCAGTGCTAGAGATCTCAGGGGGCATGGCGAGCAGTACTTC. Its protein is CSARDLRGHGEQYF.